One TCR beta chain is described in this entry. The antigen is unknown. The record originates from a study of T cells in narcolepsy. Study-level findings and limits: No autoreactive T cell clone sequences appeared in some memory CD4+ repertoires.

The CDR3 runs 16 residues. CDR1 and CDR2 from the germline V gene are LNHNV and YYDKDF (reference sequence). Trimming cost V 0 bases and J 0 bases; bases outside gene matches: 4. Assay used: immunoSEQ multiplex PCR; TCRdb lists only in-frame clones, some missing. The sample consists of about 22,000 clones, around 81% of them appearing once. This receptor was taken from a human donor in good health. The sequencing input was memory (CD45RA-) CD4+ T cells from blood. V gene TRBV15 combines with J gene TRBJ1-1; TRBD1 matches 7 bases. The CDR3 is CATSRESGTVNTEAFF. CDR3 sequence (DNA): TGTGCCACCAGCAGAGAGTCCGGGACAGTGAACACTGAAGCTTTCTTT. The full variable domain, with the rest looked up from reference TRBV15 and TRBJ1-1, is DAMVIQNPRYQVTQFGKPVTLSCSQTLNHNVMYWYQQKSSQAPKLLFHYYDKDFNNEADTPDNFQSRRPNTSFCFLDIRSPGLGDTAMYLCATSRESGTVNTEAFFGQGTRLTVV.